This TCR beta chain was obtained from a study of T cell changes during pregnancy in multiple sclerosis. With 2 bases clipped from V and 9 bases from J, the junction kept 7 bases outside the gene matches. CDR1 is SGHRS, CDR2 YFSETQ, per germline. This CDR3 is 14 amino acids long. This table comes from immunoSEQ multiplex PCR, and its TCRdb copy is limited to in-frame clones, with some not included. The data show about 68,000 clones, about nine tenths seen once. The starting material was peripheral blood, obtained in the third trimester of pregnancy. The source is a female donor with multiple sclerosis, enrolled in a pregnancy study. This rearrangement joins TRBV5-1 to TRBJ1-3; the match to TRBD1 covers 8 bases. CDR3 protein: CASSFGQGTVTIYF. The DNA for the CDR3 is TGCGCCAGCAGCTTTGGACAGGGAACAGTCACCATATATTTT.